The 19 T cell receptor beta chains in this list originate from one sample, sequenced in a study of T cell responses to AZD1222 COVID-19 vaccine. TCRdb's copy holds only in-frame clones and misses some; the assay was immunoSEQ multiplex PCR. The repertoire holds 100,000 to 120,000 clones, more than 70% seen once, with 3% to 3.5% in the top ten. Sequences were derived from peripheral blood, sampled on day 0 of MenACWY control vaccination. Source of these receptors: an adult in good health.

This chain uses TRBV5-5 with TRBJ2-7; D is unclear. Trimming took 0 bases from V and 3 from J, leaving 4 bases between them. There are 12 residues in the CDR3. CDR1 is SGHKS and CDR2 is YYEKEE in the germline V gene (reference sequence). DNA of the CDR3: TGTGCCAGCAGCTTGGACGGCTACGAGCAGTACTTC. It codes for CASSLDGYEQYF. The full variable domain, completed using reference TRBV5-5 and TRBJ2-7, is DAGVTQSPTHLIKTRGQQVTLRCSPISGHKSVSWYQQVLGQGPQFIFQYYEKEERGRGNFPDRFSARQFPNYSSELNVNALLLGDSALYLCASSLDGYEQYFGPGTRLTVT.

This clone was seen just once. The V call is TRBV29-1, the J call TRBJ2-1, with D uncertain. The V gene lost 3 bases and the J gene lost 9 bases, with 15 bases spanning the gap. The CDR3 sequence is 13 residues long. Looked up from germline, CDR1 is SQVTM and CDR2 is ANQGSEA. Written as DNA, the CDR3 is TGCAGCGTTGAGTCGGTACAAGGCGGTGAGCAGTTCTTC. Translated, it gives CSVESVQGGEQFF.

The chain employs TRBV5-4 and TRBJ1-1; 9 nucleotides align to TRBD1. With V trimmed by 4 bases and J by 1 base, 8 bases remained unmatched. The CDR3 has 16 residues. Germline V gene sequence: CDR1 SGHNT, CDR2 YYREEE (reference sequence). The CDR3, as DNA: TGTGCCAGCAGCCCCGGACAGGGGATGGCGAACACTGAAGCTTTCTTT. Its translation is CASSPGQGMANTEAFF.

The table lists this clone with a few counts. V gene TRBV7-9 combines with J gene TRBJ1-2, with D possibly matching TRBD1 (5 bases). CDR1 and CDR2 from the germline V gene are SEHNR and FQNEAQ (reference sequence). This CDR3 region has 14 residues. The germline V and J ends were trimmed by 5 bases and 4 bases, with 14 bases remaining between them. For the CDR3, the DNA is TGTGCCAGCAGCCCCCTCGGGGGGAGCTATGGCTACACCTTC. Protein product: CASSPLGGSYGYTF. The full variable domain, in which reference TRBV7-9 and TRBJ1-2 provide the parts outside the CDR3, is DTGVSQNPRHKITKRGQNVTFRCDPISEHNRLYWYRQTLGQGPEFLTYFQNEAQLEKSRLLSDRFSAERPKGSFSTLEIQRTEQGDSAMYLCASSPLGGSYGYTFGSGTRLTVV.

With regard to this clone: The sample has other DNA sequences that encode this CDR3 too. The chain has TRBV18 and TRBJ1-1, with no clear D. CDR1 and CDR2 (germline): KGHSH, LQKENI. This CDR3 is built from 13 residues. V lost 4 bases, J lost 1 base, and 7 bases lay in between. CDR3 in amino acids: CASSLGENTEAFF. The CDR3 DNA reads TGTGCCAGCTCACTCGGGGAGAACACTGAAGCTTTCTTT.

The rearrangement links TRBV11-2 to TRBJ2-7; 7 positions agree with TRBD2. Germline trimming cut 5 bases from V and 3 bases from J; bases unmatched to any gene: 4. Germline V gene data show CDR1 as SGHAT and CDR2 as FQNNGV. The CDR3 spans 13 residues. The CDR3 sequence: CASSRGGNYEQYF. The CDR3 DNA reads TGTGCCAGCAGCCGCGGGGGAAACTACGAGCAGTACTTC.

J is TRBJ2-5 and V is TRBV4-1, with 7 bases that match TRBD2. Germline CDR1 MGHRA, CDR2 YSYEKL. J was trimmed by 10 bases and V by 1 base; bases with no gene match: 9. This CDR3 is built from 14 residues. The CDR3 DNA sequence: TGCGCCAGCAGCCAAGCACAGCCGCGGGGGATCCAGTACTTC. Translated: CASSQAQPRGIQYF.

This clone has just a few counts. CDR3 coding DNA: TGTGCCATGCTGGCGGGGGGGATCAACACCGGGGAGCTGTTTTTT. Translating gives CAMLAGGINTGELFF. The chain couples TRBV10-3 to TRBJ2-2, with TRBD2 matching over 9 bases. The trim removed 9 bases at V and 2 bases at J, leaving 7 bases unmatched. Germline CDR1 ENHRY, CDR2 SYGVKD. There are 15 residues in the CDR3.

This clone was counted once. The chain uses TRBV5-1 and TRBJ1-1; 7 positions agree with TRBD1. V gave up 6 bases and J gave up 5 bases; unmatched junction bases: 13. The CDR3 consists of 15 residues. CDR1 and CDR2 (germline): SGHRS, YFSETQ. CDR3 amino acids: CASTPQGPRLTEAFF. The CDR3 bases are TGCGCCAGCACCCCACAGGGGCCGAGGTTAACTGAAGCTTTCTTT.

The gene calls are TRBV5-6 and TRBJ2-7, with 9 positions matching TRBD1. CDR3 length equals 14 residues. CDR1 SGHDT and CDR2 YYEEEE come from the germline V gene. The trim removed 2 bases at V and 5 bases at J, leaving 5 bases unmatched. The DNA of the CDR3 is TGTGCCAGCAGCTTCCCACAGGGGGCTAACGAGCAGTACTTC. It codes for CASSFPQGANEQYF.

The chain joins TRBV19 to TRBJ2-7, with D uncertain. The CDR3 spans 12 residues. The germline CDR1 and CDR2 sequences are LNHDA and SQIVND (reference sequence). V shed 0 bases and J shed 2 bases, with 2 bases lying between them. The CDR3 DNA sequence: TGTGCCAGTAGTATAGATCCCTACGAGCAGTACTTC. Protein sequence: CASSIDPYEQYF.

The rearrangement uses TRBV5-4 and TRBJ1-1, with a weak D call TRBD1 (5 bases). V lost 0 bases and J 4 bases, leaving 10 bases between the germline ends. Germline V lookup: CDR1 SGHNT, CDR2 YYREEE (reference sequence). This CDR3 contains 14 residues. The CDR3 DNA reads TGTGCCAGCAGCTTGGGCAGGGAGGCCACTGAAGCTTTCTTT. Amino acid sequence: CASSLGREATEAFF.

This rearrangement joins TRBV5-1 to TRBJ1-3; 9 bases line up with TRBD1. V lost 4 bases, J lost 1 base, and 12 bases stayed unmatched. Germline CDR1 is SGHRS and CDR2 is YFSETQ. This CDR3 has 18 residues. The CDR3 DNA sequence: TGCGCCAGCAGCGTTGGGAGCGGGACAGGGTTGTCTGGAAACACCATATATTTT. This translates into CASSVGSGTGLSGNTIYF.

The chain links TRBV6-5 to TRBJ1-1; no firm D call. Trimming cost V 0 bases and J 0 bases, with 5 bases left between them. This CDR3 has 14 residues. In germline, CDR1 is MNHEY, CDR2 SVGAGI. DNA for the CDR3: TGTGCCAGCAGTTACTCGATTTTGAACACTGAAGCTTTCTTT. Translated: CASSYSILNTEAFF.

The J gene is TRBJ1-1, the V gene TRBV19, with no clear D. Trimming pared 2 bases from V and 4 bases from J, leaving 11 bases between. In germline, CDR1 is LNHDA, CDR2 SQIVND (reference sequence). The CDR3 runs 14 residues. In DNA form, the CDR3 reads TGTGCCAGTAGTATAATCCTATGGGGCACTGAAGCTTTCTTT. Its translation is CASSIILWGTEAFF.

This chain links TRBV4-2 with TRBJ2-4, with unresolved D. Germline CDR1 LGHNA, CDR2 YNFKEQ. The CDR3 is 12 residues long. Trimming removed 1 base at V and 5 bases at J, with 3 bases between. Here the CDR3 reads CASSQVQNIQYF. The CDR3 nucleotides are TGTGCCAGCAGCCAAGTCCAAAACATTCAGTACTTC.

CDR3 sequence: CASSPEQRTSYEQYF. CDR3 in DNA: TGTGCCAGCAGTCCAGAACAGCGGACCTCCTACGAGCAGTACTTC. V usage is TRBV6-5 and J usage is TRBJ2-7; possibly TRBD2 for D (5 bases). The CDR3 has 15 amino acids. Between the trimmed V and J ends, which lost 5 bases and 0 bases, there was a span of 14 bases. CDR1 is MNHEY, CDR2 SVGAGI, per germline.

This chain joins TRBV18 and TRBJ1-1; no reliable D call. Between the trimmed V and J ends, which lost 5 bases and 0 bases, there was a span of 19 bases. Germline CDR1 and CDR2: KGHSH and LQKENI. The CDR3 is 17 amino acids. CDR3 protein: CASSSQMGGGMNTEAFF. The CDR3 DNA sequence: TGTGCCAGCTCAAGTCAGATGGGTGGCGGGATGAACACTGAAGCTTTCTTT.

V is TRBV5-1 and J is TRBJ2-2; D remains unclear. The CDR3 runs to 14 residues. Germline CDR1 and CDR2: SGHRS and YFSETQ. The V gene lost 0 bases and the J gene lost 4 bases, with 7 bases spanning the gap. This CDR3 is CASSLGQVTGELFF. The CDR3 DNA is TGCGCCAGCAGCTTGGGTCAGGTCACCGGGGAGCTGTTTTTT.